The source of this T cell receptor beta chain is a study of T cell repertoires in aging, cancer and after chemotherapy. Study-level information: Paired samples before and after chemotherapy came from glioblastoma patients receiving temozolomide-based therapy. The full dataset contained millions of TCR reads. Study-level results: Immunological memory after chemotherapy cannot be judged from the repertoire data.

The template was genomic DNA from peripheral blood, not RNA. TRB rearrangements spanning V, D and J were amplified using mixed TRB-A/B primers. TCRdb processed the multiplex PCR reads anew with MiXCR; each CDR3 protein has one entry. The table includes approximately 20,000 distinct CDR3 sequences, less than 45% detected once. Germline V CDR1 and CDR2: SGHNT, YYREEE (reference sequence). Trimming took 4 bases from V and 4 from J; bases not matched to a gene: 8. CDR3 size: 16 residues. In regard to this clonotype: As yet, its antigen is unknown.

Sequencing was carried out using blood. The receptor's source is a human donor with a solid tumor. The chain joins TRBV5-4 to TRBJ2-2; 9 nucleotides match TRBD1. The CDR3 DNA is TGTGCCAGCAGCGGTGCCGGGACAGGGCTCACCGGGGAGCTGTTTTTT. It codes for CASSGAGTGLTGELFF.